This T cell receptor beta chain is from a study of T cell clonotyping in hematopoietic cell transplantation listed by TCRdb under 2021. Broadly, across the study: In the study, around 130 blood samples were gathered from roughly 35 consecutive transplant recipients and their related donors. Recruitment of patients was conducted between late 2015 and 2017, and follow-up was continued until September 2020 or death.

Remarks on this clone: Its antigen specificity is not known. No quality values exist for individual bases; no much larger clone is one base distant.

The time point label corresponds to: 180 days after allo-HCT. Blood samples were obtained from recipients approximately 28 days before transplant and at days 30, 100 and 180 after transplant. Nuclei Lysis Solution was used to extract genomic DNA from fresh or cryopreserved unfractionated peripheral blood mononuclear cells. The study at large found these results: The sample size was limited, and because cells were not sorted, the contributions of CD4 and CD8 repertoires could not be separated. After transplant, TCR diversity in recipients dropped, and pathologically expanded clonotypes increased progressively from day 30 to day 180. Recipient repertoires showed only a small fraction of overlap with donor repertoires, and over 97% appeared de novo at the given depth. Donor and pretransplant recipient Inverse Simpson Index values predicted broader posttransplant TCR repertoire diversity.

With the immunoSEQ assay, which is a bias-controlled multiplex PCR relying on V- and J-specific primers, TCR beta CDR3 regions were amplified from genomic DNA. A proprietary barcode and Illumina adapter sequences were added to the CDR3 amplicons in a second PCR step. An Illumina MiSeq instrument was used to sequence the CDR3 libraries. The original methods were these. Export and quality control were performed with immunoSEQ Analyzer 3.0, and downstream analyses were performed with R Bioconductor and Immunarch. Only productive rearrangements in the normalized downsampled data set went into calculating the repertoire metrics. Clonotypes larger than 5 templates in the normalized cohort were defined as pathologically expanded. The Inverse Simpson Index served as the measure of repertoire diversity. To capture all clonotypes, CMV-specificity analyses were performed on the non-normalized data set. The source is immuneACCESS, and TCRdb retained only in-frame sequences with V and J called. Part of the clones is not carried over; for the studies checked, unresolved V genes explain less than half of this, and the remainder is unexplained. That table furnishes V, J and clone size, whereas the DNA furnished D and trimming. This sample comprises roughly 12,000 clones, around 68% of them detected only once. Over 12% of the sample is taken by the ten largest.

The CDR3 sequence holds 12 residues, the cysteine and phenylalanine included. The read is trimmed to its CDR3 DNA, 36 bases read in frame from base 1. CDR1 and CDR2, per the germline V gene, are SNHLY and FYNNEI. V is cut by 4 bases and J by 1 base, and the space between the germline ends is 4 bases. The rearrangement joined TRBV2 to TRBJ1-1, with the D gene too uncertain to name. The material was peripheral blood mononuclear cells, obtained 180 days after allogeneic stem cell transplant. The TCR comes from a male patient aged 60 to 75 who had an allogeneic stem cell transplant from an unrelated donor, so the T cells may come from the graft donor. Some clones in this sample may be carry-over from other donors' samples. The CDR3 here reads CASSVANTEAFF. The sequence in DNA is TGTGCCAGCAGTGTGGCGAACACTGAAGCTTTCTTT.